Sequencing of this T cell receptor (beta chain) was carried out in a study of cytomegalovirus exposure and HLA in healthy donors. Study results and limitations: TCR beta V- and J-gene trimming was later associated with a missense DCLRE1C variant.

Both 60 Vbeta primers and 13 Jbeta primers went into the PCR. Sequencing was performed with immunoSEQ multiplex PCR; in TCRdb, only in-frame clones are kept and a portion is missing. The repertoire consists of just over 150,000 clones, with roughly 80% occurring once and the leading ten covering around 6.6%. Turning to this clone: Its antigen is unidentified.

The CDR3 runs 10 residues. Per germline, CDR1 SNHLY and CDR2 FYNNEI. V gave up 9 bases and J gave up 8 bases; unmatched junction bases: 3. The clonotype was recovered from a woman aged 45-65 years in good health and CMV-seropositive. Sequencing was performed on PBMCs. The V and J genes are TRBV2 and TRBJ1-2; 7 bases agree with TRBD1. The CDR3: CARGQQGYTF. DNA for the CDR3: TGTGCCAGGGGACAGCAAGGCTACACCTTC. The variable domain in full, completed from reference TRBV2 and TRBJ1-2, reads EPEVTQTPSHQVTQMGQEVILRCVPISNHLYFYWYRQILGQKVEFLVSFYNNEISEKSEIFDDQFSVERPDGSNFTLKIRSTKLEDSAMYFCARGQQGYTFGSGTRLTVV.